This TCR beta chain was identified in a study of regulatory T cells in long-lasting Graves disease. Findings and caveats of the study: Less diverse TCR repertoires were seen in persistent Graves' patients than in newly diagnosed ones. Accuracy could have been hurt by small sample size.

iRepertoire HTBI primers and Arm-PCR of CDR3 regions built TCR beta libraries. In the authors' workflow: Taken together, the samples had roughly 56 TRBV and more than 12 TRBJ segments identified. One entry per CDR3 protein results from TCRdb running MiXCR on the multiplex PCR reads. The V and J calls here are based on TCRdb, not the publication. The data show hundreds of thousands of distinct CDR3 sequences, with 15% to 17% seen just once and approximately 22% held by the top ten. This clonotype was seen many times. What it recognizes is unknown. Time point of the sample: newly diagnosed GD, antithyroid drugs for less than 3 months. Making the TCR library involved RNA that had been extracted from PBMCs. Enrollment of patients was through an endocrinology department in Xi'an, China. Losses at the gene ends were 4 bases for V and 6 bases for J; bases not matched to a gene: 4. The CDR3 runs 15 residues. CDR1 is LGHNA and CDR2 is YNFKEQ in the germline V gene.

This clonotype originated in a female donor with Graves disease. The rearrangement joins TRBV4-2 to TRBJ1-4; 11 nucleotides line up with TRBD1. The material was peripheral blood mononuclear cells (PBMCs), obtained at new diagnosis, from a patient treated with antithyroid drugs. The DNA for the CDR3 is TGTGCCAGCAGCCGACCGGGACAGGGGGATGAAAAACTGTTTTTT. This translates into CASSRPGQGDEKLFF.